What follows are 4 T cell receptor beta chains derived from one specimen sequenced in a study of OX40 agonist ivuxolimab in advanced cancers. The data were produced by immunoSEQ multiplex PCR, yet TCRdb's version contains in-frame clones alone and is incomplete. This table holds 60,000 to 75,000 clones, about 91% found once. Sequenced material: CD4+ or CD8+ T cells sorted from blood, taken in a trial of the OX40 agonist ivuxolimab. The receptor source for this set is an adult with an advanced solid tumor such as melanoma, head and neck, liver or kidney cancer.

The J gene is TRBJ2-5, the V gene TRBV9; D is perhaps TRBD2 (6 bases). Deletions cut 4 bases from V and 4 bases from J, with 17 bases between. Germline values: CDR1 SGDLS, CDR2 YYNGEE. This CDR3 has 15 residues. This chain's CDR3 is CASSPVGGAGETQYF. In DNA, the CDR3 is TGTGCCAGCAGCCCGGTGGGGGGAGCGGGAGAGACCCAGTACTTC.

The J gene is TRBJ2-5, the V gene TRBV11-2; perhaps TRBD1 as D (5 bases). V was pared by 7 bases and J by 5 bases, with 14 bases between. This CDR3 has 13 residues. Germline CDR1 and CDR2: SGHAT and FQNNGV. CDR3: CASNLGRGETQYF. CDR3 nucleotides: TGTGCCAGCAACTTGGGGCGTGGGGAGACCCAGTACTTC.

The gene calls are TRBV28 and TRBJ1-5, with 9 bases lining up with TRBD1. V trimming: 2 bases; J trimming: 5 bases; junction bases outside the gene matches: 7. The germline V gene has CDR1 MDHEN and CDR2 SYDVKM. The CDR3 loop spans 16 amino acids. The CDR3 region is CASSLGDRALDQPQHF. CDR3 coding DNA: TGTGCCAGCAGTTTAGGGGACAGGGCCTTGGATCAGCCCCAGCATTTT.

In its sample, this clone was seen once. J is TRBJ1-2 and V is TRBV11-2; D is perhaps TRBD1 (6 bases). Germline CDR1 reads SGHAT; CDR2 reads FQNNGV. V was trimmed by 5 bases and J by 8 bases, leaving 18 bases between them. The CDR3 contains 14 residues. The CDR3 is CASSLHLQGRGYTF. CDR3 nucleotide sequence: TGTGCCAGCAGCCTCCACTTACAGGGTCGGGGCTACACCTTC.